Sequencing of this T cell receptor (beta chain) was carried out in a study of T cells in Graves' hyperthyroidism and ophthalmopathy. This clonotype appeared a few times. The antigen is undetermined. General study findings and limits: Ophthalmopathy, which appeared later, was predicted by the model a median 6.5 months before onset.

The CDR3 runs 13 residues. Germline CDR1 is SGDLS and CDR2 is YYNGEE. V shed 3 bases and J shed 9 bases, with 13 bases lying between them. Researchers barred patients who had uncontrolled infection, other autoimmune disease, pregnancy or lactation. Clinicians diagnosed patients from clinical symptoms, serum thyroxine and TRAb, thyroid ultrasound and orbital computed tomography. RNA transcripts were the template for amplifying TCR beta CDR3 regions. During a first-round RT-PCR of the TCR CDR3, the HTBI primer set was used. In TCRdb, the multiplex PCR reads were re-called with MiXCR into one record per CDR3 protein. The table shows over 500,000 distinct CDR3 sequences, with about 15% occurring only once.

Specimen: blood. The sequence came from a woman between 25 and 40 years old with Graves' ophthalmopathy. V is TRBV9 and J is TRBJ2-1; no definite D call. The CDR3 nucleotides read TGTGCCAGCAGCGCGGGCCTCTCAACTGAGCAGTTCTTC. Amino acid sequence: CASSAGLSTEQFF.